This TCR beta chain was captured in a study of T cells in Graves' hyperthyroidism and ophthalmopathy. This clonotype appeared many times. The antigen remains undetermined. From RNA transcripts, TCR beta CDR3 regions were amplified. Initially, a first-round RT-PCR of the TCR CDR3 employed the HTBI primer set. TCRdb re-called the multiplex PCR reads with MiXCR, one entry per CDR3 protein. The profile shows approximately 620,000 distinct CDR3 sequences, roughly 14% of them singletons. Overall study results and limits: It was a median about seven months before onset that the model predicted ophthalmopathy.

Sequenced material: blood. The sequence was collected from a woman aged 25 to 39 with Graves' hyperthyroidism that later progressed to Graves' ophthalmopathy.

In DNA, the CDR3 is TGTGCCAGCAGCTTAGGACTAGTGGCGTACAATGAGCAGTTCTTC. Protein: CASSLGLVAYNEQFF. The chain uses TRBV11-3 and TRBJ2-1, with D possibly being TRBD2 (6 bases). Germline V CDR1 and CDR2: SGHNT, YENEEA. This CDR3 is 15 amino acids long. Trimming shortened V by 1 base and J by 4 bases, and 11 bases separated the two germline ends.